This T cell receptor beta chain appears in the sequencing data of a study of control samples from healthy donors and cancer patients (dated by TCRdb to 2018 to 2020). Unmatched junction bases come to 9, with V trimmed by 4 bases and J by 3 bases. CDR1 and CDR2 were assigned from the germline V gene as SGDLS and YYNGEE. The cysteine opens and the phenylalanine closes a CDR3 of 15 amino acids. Only CDR3 DNA is held: 45 bases, read in frame from base 1. A remark on this clone: The target of this receptor is not known. No much larger clonotype is one base removed from it; base qualities were not supplied.

Library method: the immunoSEQ multiplex PCR assay. TCRdb obtained this table from immuneACCESS and retained in-frame rearrangements with V and J assigned. These tables miss some clones; where compared with another copy, unresolved V genes account for less than half of the shortfall, and the remainder is unexplained. Within this sample are about 82,000 clones, with around 87% of them counted one time only. Around 18% of the sample is taken by the ten largest. Sequencing input: blood. The V and J segments used are TRBV9 and TRBJ2-7, and TRBD1 matches 8 of the central bases. This clonotype was sampled from a man between 45 and 60 years old in good health. Here is the DNA: TGTGCCAGCAGCACGGCCGGGACAGGCCTCTACGAGCAGTACTTC. It translates as CASSTAGTGLYEQYF.